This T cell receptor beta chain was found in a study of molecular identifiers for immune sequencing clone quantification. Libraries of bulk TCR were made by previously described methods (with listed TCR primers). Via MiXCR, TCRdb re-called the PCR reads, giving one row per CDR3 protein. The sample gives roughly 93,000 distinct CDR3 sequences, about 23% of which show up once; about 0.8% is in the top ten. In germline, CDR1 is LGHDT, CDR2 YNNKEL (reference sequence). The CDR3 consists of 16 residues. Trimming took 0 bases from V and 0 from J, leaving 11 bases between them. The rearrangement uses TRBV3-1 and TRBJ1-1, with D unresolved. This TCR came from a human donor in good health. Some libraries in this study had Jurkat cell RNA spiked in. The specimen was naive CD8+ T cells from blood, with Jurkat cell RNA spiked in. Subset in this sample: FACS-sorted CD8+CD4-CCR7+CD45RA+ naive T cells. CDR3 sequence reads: CASSQDSPAMNTEAFF. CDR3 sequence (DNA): TGTGCCAGCAGCCAAGATTCCCCAGCCATGAACACTGAAGCTTTCTTT.